This T cell receptor (beta chain) was retrieved from a study of glioma-infiltrating T cells after dendritic cell vaccination. Whole-study context: Dendritic cell vaccination trial patients had either newly diagnosed or recurrent glioblastoma. Dendritic cell vaccine was injected intradermally three times, biweekly. Study-wide findings and caveats: Few patients contributed both blood and tumor specimens.

Concerning this clone: Its specificity is not known.

As for time point: after dendritic cell vaccination, including at tumor progression/relapse. TCRdb's table, derived via immunoSEQ multiplex PCR, lists solely in-frame clones and lacks some. The top ten clones hold roughly 5.6% of a sample with some 46,000 clones, around 91% of them seen once. Germline loops: CDR1 SEHNR, CDR2 FQNEAQ (reference sequence). J gave up 11 bases and V 3 bases, and 7 bases lay outside the gene matches. The CDR3 extends over 13 amino acids. The chain uses TRBV7-9 and TRBJ1-1; 9 bases agree with TRBD1. The clonotype originates from a human donor with glioblastoma. The sequencing here drew on blood, taken after dendritic cell vaccination. CDR3 nucleotide sequence: TGTGCCAGCAGCTTCCTTGGGACAGGGAATGCTTTCTTT. It translates to CASSFLGTGNAFF.